A single sample is the source of the 30 T cell receptor beta chains below, sequenced in a study of cytomegalovirus exposure and HLA in healthy donors. Primers included in the PCR were 60 Vbeta and 13 Jbeta primers. The data were produced by immunoSEQ multiplex PCR, yet TCRdb's version contains in-frame clones alone and is incomplete. The table shows 150,000 to 200,000 clones, with around 78% occurring only once. Sample: PBMCs. These receptor sequences come from a woman aged 25 to 45 in good health and CMV-seropositive.

The chain couples TRBV19 to TRBJ1-1, with D perhaps TRBD1 (5 bases). Germline CDR1 and CDR2: LNHDA and SQIVND (reference sequence). The CDR3 is 12 residues long. V shed 8 bases and J shed 8 bases, with 15 bases lying between them. The CDR3 sequence is CASALGGGEAFF. The DNA of the CDR3 is TGTGCCAGTGCCCTCGGGGGAGGAGAAGCTTTCTTT.

The chain recombines TRBV28 with TRBJ2-5, with 16 bases fitting TRBD2. J was trimmed by 3 bases and V by 1 base; bases with no gene match: 11. CDR3 length equals 20 residues. Germline CDR1 reads MDHEN; CDR2 reads SYDVKM. CDR3 coding DNA: TGTGCCAGCAGTTTATATCCCGTGGGACTAGCGGGGGGGCCTGAAGAGACCCAGTACTTC. Translating it yields CASSLYPVGLAGGPEETQYF.

This clone was seen only once. The chain employs TRBV21-1 and TRBJ2-7; the table's D call, TRBD1, was not checked against the DNA. TRBV21-1 corresponds to a pseudogene. The CDR3 runs to 16 residues. The CDR3 DNA sequence: TGTGCCAGCAGTCGAACTCGGGACAGGGTCTCCTACGAGCAGTACTTC. Amino acid sequence: CASSRTRDRVSYEQYF.

The chain has TRBV30 and TRBJ2-1; no clear D gene. This CDR3 is built from 14 residues. The V and J ends lost 2 bases and 10 bases respectively, with 18 bases between them. Germline values: CDR1 GTSNPN, CDR2 SVGIG (reference sequence). The CDR3 DNA reads TGTGCCTGGAGTCCTGCTAGTACCCGCCCCGAGCAGTTCTTC. Amino acid sequence: CAWSPASTRPEQFF.

A note on this clone: One junction end disagrees with the germline gene, perhaps due to a read error. The V call is TRBV27, the J call TRBJ2-2; 9 bases line up with TRBD2. CDR3 length: 16 amino acids. Germline V gives CDR1 MNHEY, CDR2 SMNVEV (reference sequence). Here the CDR3 reads CASRTAGGLSTGGLFF. DNA of the CDR3: TGTGCCAGCAGAACCGCGGGGGGGTTGAGCACCGGGGGGCTGTTTTTT.

V is TRBV7-9 and J is TRBJ1-4, with 9 bases matching TRBD1. CDR1 is SEHNR and CDR2 is FQNEAQ in the germline V gene (reference sequence). V was clipped by 1 base and J by 4 bases; unmatched bases: 1. The CDR3 totals 15 residues. In nucleotides, the CDR3 is TGTGCCAGCAGCTTAGGGGGACAGGGTAATGAAAAACTGTTTTTT. Encoded protein: CASSLGGQGNEKLFF.

This sequence joins TRBV5-1 and TRBJ1-1; the D gene is possibly TRBD1 (6 bases). Trimming removed 0 bases at V and 3 bases at J, with 12 bases between. Per the germline V gene, CDR1 is SGHRS and CDR2 is YFSETQ. The length of the CDR3 is 15 residues. Here the CDR3 reads CASSLDTGKHTEAFF. The CDR3 region has the DNA TGCGCCAGCAGCTTGGATACAGGGAAGCACACTGAAGCTTTCTTT. Combining the CDR3 with reference TRBV5-1 and TRBJ1-1 gives the whole variable domain KAGVTQTPRYLIKTRGQQVTLSCSPISGHRSVSWYQQTPGQGLQFLFEYFSETQRNKGNFPGRFSGRQFSNSRSEMNVSTLELGDSALYLCASSLDTGKHTEAFFGQGTRLTVV.

The rearrangement joins TRBV29-1 to TRBJ1-5; D is undetermined. V dropped 7 bases and J dropped 2 bases, with 9 bases sitting between them. CDR3 length equals 12 residues. Germline V gives CDR1 SQVTM, CDR2 ANQGSEA. CDR3 region: CSAQLGNQPQHF. CDR3 nucleotides: TGCAGCGCACAGCTTGGCAATCAGCCCCAGCATTTT. The full variable domain, with the rest looked up from reference TRBV29-1 and TRBJ1-5, is SAVISQKPSRDICQRGTSLTIQCQVDSQVTMMFWYRQQPGQSLTLIATANQGSEATYESGFVIDKFPISRPNLTFSTLTVSNMSPEDSSIYLCSAQLGNQPQHFGDGTRLSIL.

The J gene is TRBJ2-7, the V gene TRBV27; 10 positions match TRBD1. The CDR3 sequence is 15 residues long. V dropped 4 bases and J dropped 11; count of bases not matched to a gene: 14. Germline loops: CDR1 MNHEY, CDR2 SMNVEV (reference sequence). This chain's CDR3 is CASSSYGTGAHQEYF. CDR3 coding DNA: TGTGCCAGCAGTTCCTACGGGACAGGGGCCCATCAGGAGTACTTC.

The rearrangement links TRBV28 to TRBJ1-1; D gene unclear. Germline V CDR1 and CDR2: MDHEN, SYDVKM. Trimming took 2 bases from V and 9 from J, leaving 10 bases between them. The CDR3 contains 12 residues. CDR3 amino acids: CASSLPSGKAFF. The CDR3 coding sequence is TGTGCCAGCAGTTTACCGTCGGGGAAAGCTTTCTTT.

The chain links TRBV5-1 to TRBJ2-3, with D possibly matching TRBD1 (6 bases). The germline gives CDR1 SGHRS, CDR2 YFSETQ. V lost 7 bases and J lost 4, with 13 bases in between. The CDR3 extends over 13 amino acids. The CDR3 DNA reads TGCGCCAGCCATTCTACAGGGTCAGATACGCAGTATTTT. Protein sequence: CASHSTGSDTQYF.

The V call is TRBV29-1, the J call TRBJ1-5; D is uncertain. CDR1 and CDR2 from the germline V gene are SQVTM and ANQGSEA. With 4 bases removed from V and 7 bases from J, the gap between germline ends came to 14 bases. This CDR3 comprises 13 residues. The CDR3, as DNA: TGCAGCGTTGGAGTGGGTAGAGGGCAGCCCCAGCATTTT. It specifies CSVGVGRGQPQHF. Full variable domain (missing parts from reference TRBV29-1 and TRBJ1-5): SAVISQKPSRDICQRGTSLTIQCQVDSQVTMMFWYRQQPGQSLTLIATANQGSEATYESGFVIDKFPISRPNLTFSTLTVSNMSPEDSSIYLCSVGVGRGQPQHFGDGTRLSIL.

The chain recombines TRBV7-9 with TRBJ2-2; 13 nucleotides agree with TRBD2. Germline-derived CDR1 and CDR2 are SEHNR and FQNEAQ (reference sequence). V gave up 5 bases and J gave up 5 bases; unmatched junction bases: 2. The CDR3 runs to 15 residues. The CDR3, as DNA: TGTGCCAGCAGCCCGGGACTAGCGGGGACCGGGGAGCTGTTTTTT. This sequence encodes CASSPGLAGTGELFF.

The CDR3 is CSVVASGGYTF. The CDR3 DNA reads TGCAGCGTTGTGGCCTCGGGAGGCTACACCTTC. The chain joins TRBV29-1 to TRBJ1-2, with D unclear. CDR3 length: 11 amino acids. V lost 4 bases to trimming and J lost 8 bases, with 11 bases between them. Germline V CDR1 and CDR2: SQVTM, ANQGSEA.

This clone was found once. The chain joins TRBV6-5 to TRBJ1-6, with a weak D call TRBD1 (5 bases). The CDR3 contains 15 residues. Per germline, CDR1 MNHEY and CDR2 SVGAGI. Trimming cost V 1 base and J 9 bases, with 13 bases left between them. DNA of the CDR3: TGTGCCAGCAGTTACTTTGGCAGGGTGGCTTCACCCCTCCACTTT. Translated, it gives CASSYFGRVASPLHF.

This clone was observed a single time. The chain combines TRBV15 with TRBJ2-5; maybe TRBD1 (5 bases). Germline CDR1 reads LNHNV; CDR2 reads YYDKDF (reference sequence). This CDR3 region has 14 residues. V lost 3 bases to trimming and J lost 1 base, with 9 bases between them. CDR3 sequence reads: CATSRGRTQETQYF. The CDR3 bases are TGTGCCACCAGCAGGGGGCGTACCCAAGAGACCCAGTACTTC.

V is TRBV9 and J is TRBJ2-3; 10 bases are shared with TRBD1. The V gene's germline CDR1 is SGDLS and CDR2 YYNGEE. This CDR3 is built from 16 residues. V was clipped by 4 bases and J by 6 bases; unmatched bases: 11. As DNA, the CDR3 is TGTGCCAGCAGCTACTTTGACAGGGGGCTTGTGGATACGCAGTATTTT. Translated: CASSYFDRGLVDTQYF. The full variable domain, its missing parts supplied by reference TRBV9 and TRBJ2-3, is DSGVTQTPKHLITATGQRVTLRCSPRSGDLSVYWYQQSLDQGLQFLIQYYNGEERAKGNILERFSAQQFPDLHSELNLSSLELGDSALYFCASSYFDRGLVDTQYFGPGTRLTVL.

The chain combines TRBV28 with TRBJ2-7, with 8 bases lining up with TRBD2. Germline values: CDR1 MDHEN, CDR2 SYDVKM. This CDR3 has 15 amino acids. The V segment lost 1 base and the J segment 5 bases; nucleotides outside the gene matches: 7. This chain's CDR3 is CASSLFGAGGHEQYF. The CDR3 DNA is TGTGCCAGCAGTTTATTTGGTGCGGGGGGCCACGAGCAGTACTTC.

CDR3 protein: CASSSPSGKYNEQFF. In DNA form, the CDR3 reads TGTGCCAGCAGCTCCCCTAGCGGGAAATACAATGAGCAGTTCTTC. V is TRBV7-6 and J is TRBJ2-1; TRBD2 agrees at 9 bases. V was clipped by 4 bases and J by 4 bases; unmatched bases: 5. The CDR3 is 15 residues long. Germline CDR1 SGHVS, CDR2 FNYEAQ.

This clone showed up just a few times. The V gene is TRBV5-6, the J gene TRBJ2-5, with 7 nucleotides matching TRBD1. Unmatched junction bases numbered 9, after V lost 4 bases and J lost 12 bases. The germline gives CDR1 SGHDT, CDR2 YYEEEE. CDR3 length equals 12 residues. The CDR3 DNA reads as TGTGCCAGCAGCAGGACAGGACTCCGAAAGTACTTC. Encoded protein: CASSRTGLRKYF. Variable domain in full (rest from reference TRBV5-6 and TRBJ2-5): DAGVTQSPTHLIKTRGQQVTLRCSPKSGHDTVSWYQQALGQGPQFIFQYYEEEERQRGNFPDRFSGHQFPNYSSELNVNALLLGDSALYLCASSRTGLRKYFGPGTRLLVL.

The chain uses TRBV12-5 and TRBJ2-1; 12 bases fit TRBD2. V lost 5 bases and J lost 1; bases outside the gene matches: 9. The CDR3 runs to 18 residues. Germline-derived CDR1 and CDR2 are LGHNT and FRNRAP. This CDR3 is CASGPQGLAGPSYNEQFF. Written as DNA, the CDR3 is TGTGCTAGTGGTCCCCAAGGACTAGCGGGACCATCCTACAATGAGCAGTTCTTC. The full variable domain, its missing parts supplied by reference TRBV12-5 and TRBJ2-1, is DARVTQTPRHKVTEMGQEVTMRCQPILGHNTVFWYRQTMMQGLELLAYFRNRAPLDDSGMPKDRFSAEMPDATLATLKIQPSEPRDSAVYFCASGPQGLAGPSYNEQFFGPGTRLTVL.

This rearrangement joins TRBV29-1 to TRBJ1-2; D unresolved. Germline V gives CDR1 SQVTM, CDR2 ANQGSEA. The CDR3 runs to 15 residues. V was cut by 4 bases and J by 2 bases, with 17 bases left in between. CDR3 in amino acids: CSVASEMTRNYGYTF. The CDR3 DNA is TGCAGCGTTGCATCAGAGATGACGCGGAACTATGGCTACACCTTC. Complete variable domain (other parts from reference TRBV29-1 and TRBJ1-2): SAVISQKPSRDICQRGTSLTIQCQVDSQVTMMFWYRQQPGQSLTLIATANQGSEATYESGFVIDKFPISRPNLTFSTLTVSNMSPEDSSIYLCSVASEMTRNYGYTFGSGTRLTVV.

This sequence joins TRBV13 and TRBJ2-1, with 9 nucleotides matching TRBD2. This CDR3 contains 18 residues. The V and J ends lost 3 bases and 0 bases, in that order; junction bases with no gene match: 9. The germline CDR1 and CDR2 sequences are PRHDT and FYEKMQ (reference sequence). The CDR3 sequence: CASSFPSGSGSSYNEQFF. CDR3 sequence (DNA): TGTGCCAGCAGCTTCCCTTCCGGTAGCGGGAGCTCCTACAATGAGCAGTTCTTC.

The chain uses TRBV5-1 and TRBJ2-7; TRBD2 matches at 7 bases. Germline CDR1 is SGHRS and CDR2 is YFSETQ. CDR3 length equals 14 residues. J was trimmed by 0 bases and V by 4 bases; bases with no gene match: 4. Here the CDR3 reads CASSISGDSYEQYF. CDR3 DNA sequence: TGCGCCAGCAGCATCAGCGGGGACTCCTACGAGCAGTACTTC.

The rearrangement uses TRBV5-1 and TRBJ2-2; TRBD1 matches 7 bases. The CDR3 has 14 residues. The germline V gene has CDR1 SGHRS and CDR2 YFSETQ. The DNA for the CDR3 is TGCGCGACCAAACAGGGGACGAACACCGGGGAGCTGTTTTTT. It codes for CATKQGTNTGELFF. Full variable domain (remainder filled in from reference TRBV5-1 and TRBJ2-2): KAGVTQTPRYLIKTRGQQVTLSCSPISGHRSVSWYQQTPGQGLQFLFEYFSETQRNKGNFPGRFSGRQFSNSRSEMNVSTLELGDSALYLCATKQGTNTGELFFGEGSRLTVL.

The sample holds a few counts of this clone. The chain joins TRBV10-2 to TRBJ2-7; the match to TRBD1 covers 7 bases. Per germline, CDR1 WSHSY and CDR2 SAAADI. With 11 bases clipped from V and 1 base from J, the junction kept 8 bases outside the gene matches. This CDR3 is 13 amino acids long. CDR3 bases: TGCGCCGGCGCACAGGGGTCATCCTACGAGCAGTACTTC. This gives the protein CAGAQGSSYEQYF.

This chain uses TRBV11-3 with TRBJ2-7, with 7 positions matching TRBD1. This CDR3 is 15 amino acids long. Germline trimming cut 4 bases from V and 7 bases from J; bases unmatched to any gene: 13. In germline, CDR1 is SGHNT, CDR2 YENEEA. DNA of the CDR3: TGTGCCAGCAGCTACCACAGGACAGGTTTGAAAGAGCAGTACTTC. The encoded protein is CASSYHRTGLKEQYF.

Worth noting for this clone: The junction differs from germline at one of its ends, possibly a read error. This sequence joins TRBV7-9 and TRBJ2-3; maybe TRBD1 (5 bases). Germline lookup yields CDR1 SEHNR and CDR2 FQNEAQ (reference sequence). CDR3 length equals 18 residues. The DNA of the CDR3 is TGTTCCAGCAGCTTAGGGCCCCTTCAGGGCTCGAGCACAGATACGCAGTATTTT. Protein sequence: CSSSLGPLQGSSTDTQYF.

The genes are TRBV5-1 and TRBJ2-7, with D tentatively TRBD2 (6 bases). V gave up 2 bases and J gave up 1 base, with 16 bases separating them. Germline V gives CDR1 SGHRS, CDR2 YFSETQ. The CDR3 is made up of 16 amino acids. CDR3 nucleotide sequence: TGCGCCAGCAGCTTAGGGGCGGGACTGCCGTCCTACGAGCAGTACTTC. It yields the protein CASSLGAGLPSYEQYF.

The gene calls are TRBV5-8 and TRBJ1-1, with 8 bases that match TRBD1. The V gene end was trimmed by 5 bases and the J gene end by 1 base; junction bases not matched to a gene: 4. There are 14 residues in the CDR3. Looked up from germline, CDR1 is SGHTS and CDR2 is YDEGEE. The CDR3 DNA follows: TGTGCCAGCAGTCCCGGGACAGGGAACACTGAAGCTTTCTTT. As protein: CASSPGTGNTEAFF.